This TCR beta chain was captured by sequencing in a study of shared clonotypes between healthy human individuals. Regarding the study as a whole: Non-shared clonotypes had lower generation probabilities than clonotypes shared by all four sorted-subset donors. Around 5.3% of naive CD4 clonotypes were shared across a handful of donors.

Concerning this clone: The antigen is undetermined.

When replicate PCRs were run on sorted subsets, they used around 200 ng DNA, some 30,000 T cell genomes. Some clones are missing from TCRdb's copy, which holds only in-frame ones; the method was immunoSEQ multiplex PCR. The sample has hundreds of thousands of clones; less than 80% are singletons. V was clipped by 5 bases and J by 0 bases, with 11 bases between them. This CDR3 has 14 amino acids. Per germline, CDR1 MNHEY and CDR2 SMNVEV (reference sequence). Sequenced material: memory CD4+ T cells sorted from blood. The subset denotes: CD45RA-negative fraction. The clonotype was recovered from a woman under 40 in good health. The rearrangement links TRBV27 to TRBJ2-7; the D is unclear. The CDR3 loop is CASSRRWDSYEQYF. The CDR3 DNA reads TGTGCCAGCAGTCGCCGGTGGGACTCCTACGAGCAGTACTTC.